The 8 T cell receptor beta chains in this list originate from one sample, sequenced in a study of shared clonotypes between healthy human individuals. Method: immunoSEQ multiplex PCR; TCRdb's copy keeps in-frame clones and lacks some. Among over a million clones listed, roughly 96% were seen once. Sample: naive CD4+ T cells sorted from blood. Subset in this sample: CD45RA+ positively selected. These receptors were taken from a man younger than 45 in good health.

The table lists this clone with a count of one. The rearrangement uses TRBV11-2 and TRBJ1-1; no clear D. V dropped 5 bases and J dropped 5 bases, with 6 bases sitting between them. Germline-derived CDR1 and CDR2 are SGHAT and FQNNGV. The CDR3 loop spans 11 amino acids. Here the CDR3 reads CASSHGTEAFF. CDR3 in DNA: TGTGCCAGCAGCCACGGTACTGAAGCTTTCTTT. Full variable domain (outside the CDR3, taken from reference TRBV11-2 and TRBJ1-1): EAGVAQSPRYKIIEKRQSVAFWCNPISGHATLYWYQQILGQGPKLLIQFQNNGVVDDSQLPKDRFSAERLKGVDSTLKIQPAKLEDSAVYLCASSHGTEAFFGQGTRLTVV.

V is TRBV18 and J is TRBJ1-1; 7 bases match TRBD1. Germline loops: CDR1 KGHSH, CDR2 LQKENI. The CDR3 loop spans 15 amino acids. Trimming removed 0 bases from V and 2 bases from J; junction bases left unmatched: 3. Here the CDR3 DNA reads TGTGCCAGCTCACCACCCCGGACAGGAAACACTGAAGCTTTCTTT. Its protein is CASSPPRTGNTEAFF.

The chain links TRBV2 to TRBJ2-1, with TRBD1 as a possible D gene (6 bases). V was clipped by 8 bases and J by 4 bases, with 15 bases between them. Germline CDR1 reads SNHLY; CDR2 reads FYNNEI. The CDR3 runs to 14 residues. CDR3 region: CASGPGTSYNEQFF. For the CDR3, the DNA is TGTGCCAGCGGCCCCGGGACATCGTACAATGAGCAGTTCTTC.

Regarding this clone: The sample holds other DNA sequences that translate to the same CDR3. This rearrangement joins TRBV5-5 to TRBJ2-3, with unresolved D. Trimming left V 0 bases short and J 1 base short, with 3 bases between. This CDR3 has 13 amino acids. From germline, CDR1 is SGHKS and CDR2 YYEKEE (reference sequence). The CDR3, as DNA: TGTGCCAGCAGCTTGGCAGGCACAGATACGCAGTATTTT. This translates into CASSLAGTDTQYF. The full variable domain, in which reference TRBV5-5 and TRBJ2-3 provide the parts outside the CDR3, is DAGVTQSPTHLIKTRGQQVTLRCSPISGHKSVSWYQQVLGQGPQFIFQYYEKEERGRGNFPDRFSARQFPNYSSELNVNALLLGDSALYLCASSLAGTDTQYFGPGTRLTVL.

The chain links TRBV2 to TRBJ2-7; no firm D call. CDR3 length: 12 residues. The ends were cut back, 8 bases at V and 2 bases at J, with 10 bases in the middle. Germline CDR1 reads SNHLY; CDR2 reads FYNNEI. CDR3 sequence: CASQDLAYEQYF. CDR3 nucleotides: TGTGCCAGCCAGGATCTAGCCTACGAGCAGTACTTC.

The chain is built from TRBV5-1 and TRBJ1-2; possibly TRBD1 for D (5 bases). CDR3 length equals 16 residues. Trimming cost V 8 bases and J 0 bases, with 20 bases left between them. In germline, CDR1 is SGHRS, CDR2 YFSETQ. CDR3 sequence reads: CASRHAGTAANYGYTF. The CDR3 DNA sequence: TGCGCCAGTCGGCATGCGGGGACGGCCGCTAACTATGGCTACACCTTC. Variable domain in full (rest from reference TRBV5-1 and TRBJ1-2): KAGVTQTPRYLIKTRGQQVTLSCSPISGHRSVSWYQQTPGQGLQFLFEYFSETQRNKGNFPGRFSGRQFSNSRSEMNVSTLELGDSALYLCASRHAGTAANYGYTFGSGTRLTVV.

The chain recombines TRBV19 with TRBJ2-7; 12 nucleotides line up with TRBD2. CDR1 is LNHDA, CDR2 SQIVND, per germline (reference sequence). The junction had 6 bases not matched to a gene; V was cut back by 5 bases and J by 4 bases. This CDR3 comprises 15 residues. In DNA, the CDR3 is TGTGCCAGTAGTCTAGCGGGAGGGACTGGTTACGAGCAGTACTTC. Amino acid sequence: CASSLAGGTGYEQYF.

This clone appeared once. The V and J genes are TRBV7-2 and TRBJ1-1; D unclear. This CDR3 region has 15 residues. Germline CDR1 and CDR2: SGHTA and FQGNSA. V dropped 4 bases and J dropped 2 bases, with 14 bases sitting between them. CDR3 region: CASSSNPNSNTEAFF. DNA of the CDR3: TGTGCCAGCAGCTCCAATCCTAACTCTAACACTGAAGCTTTCTTT.